This is a list of T cell receptor beta chains from one sample in a study of blood T cell repertoires in COVID-19. The protocol was immunoSEQ multiplex PCR, while the TCRdb copy is restricted to in-frame clones and leaves out a portion. This sample carries about 130,000 clones, 85% of them seen once, and the ten largest clones take around 27%. Sequenced sample: peripheral blood. These TCRs come from a woman of 80 years or more with acute or convalescent COVID-19. CDR3s include the opening cysteine and the closing phenylalanine or tryptophan. D genes are given only for firm matches. The listing skips clone size in some rows; elsewhere it reads once, few, many or a size class.

few,TRBV2,-,TRBJ2-6,CASRYSGANVLTF,TGTGCCAGCAGGTACTCTGGGGCCAACGTCCTGACTTTC
-,TRBV5-1,-,TRBJ1-3,CASSLAGASGDTIYF,TGCGCCAGCAGCTTGGCCGGGGCCAGCGGGGACACCATATATTTT
-,TRBV5-4,-,TRBJ1-3,CASSAGPGSSGNTIYF,TGTGCCAGCAGCGCAGGACCGGGAAGCTCTGGAAACACCATATATTTT
-,TRBV5-1,TRBD1,TRBJ1-1,CASSLGQPGGKTFF,TGCGCCAGCAGCTTGGGACAGCCAGGGGGGAAAACTTTCTTT
-,TRBV11-1,TRBD1,TRBJ1-2,CASSYDRGYGYTF,TGTGCCAGCAGCTATGACAGGGGCTATGGCTACACCTTC
-,TRBV2,-,TRBJ1-3,CASSDGQPGNTIYF,TGTGCCAGCAGTGACGGACAACCTGGAAACACCATATATTTT
-,TRBV3-1/TRBV3-2,-,TRBJ1-6,CASSQVGTSNSPLHF,TGTGCCAGCAGCCAAGTAGGGACTAGTAATTCACCCCTCCACTTT
-,TRBV3-1/TRBV3-2,-,TRBJ2-3,CASSSSTDTQYF,TGTGCCAGCAGCTCTTCCACAGATACGCAGTATTTT
-,TRBV9,TRBD2,TRBJ2-1,CASSGSGGPYEQFF,TGTGCCAGCAGCGGGAGCGGGGGGCCATATGAGCAGTTCTTC
-,TRBV2,-,TRBJ1-3,CATAPGTTGNTIYF,TGTGCCACTGCCCCCGGGACAACTGGAAACACCATATATTTT
-,TRBV6-2/TRBV6-3,TRBD2,TRBJ2-7,CASSLGLSYEQYF,TGTGCCAGCAGTTTGGGACTATCCTACGAGCAGTACTTC
-,TRBV11-2,TRBD1,TRBJ1-5,CASSSYPREGASRPQHF,TGTGCCAGCAGCTCTTACCCCCGAGAGGGGGCGAGTAGGCCCCAGCATTTT
-,TRBV6-5,-,TRBJ1-2,CASSYPSYGYTF,TGTGCCAGCAGTTACCCATCCTATGGCTACACCTTC
-,TRBV7-9,TRBD2,TRBJ2-5,CASSFVAGAQETQYF,TGTGCCAGCAGCTTTGTAGCGGGGGCTCAAGAGACCCAGTACTTC
-,TRBV6-4,TRBD1,TRBJ1-3,CASPRTGGDTIYF,TGTGCCAGCCCACGGACAGGGGGAGACACCATATATTTT
few,TRBV4-1,-,TRBJ1-2,CASSQDRRSYTF,TGCGCCAGCAGCCAAGATAGGCGGTCCTACACCTTC
-,TRBV6-5,-,TRBJ1-3,CASRPPGSGNTIYF,TGTGCCAGCAGACCTCCGGGCTCTGGAAACACCATATATTTT
-,TRBV5-6,-,TRBJ1-5,CASSFSGQDQPQHF,TGTGCCAGCAGCTTTAGTGGGCAGGATCAGCCCCAGCATTTT
-,TRBV18,-,TRBJ2-3,CASSSIVTQVDTQYF,TGTGCCAGCTCCTCCATAGTCACGCAGGTAGATACGCAGTATTTT
-,TRBV18,-,TRBJ1-2,CASSQKQGLEEGGYTF,TGTGCCAGCTCACAAAAGCAGGGACTAGAGGAAGGGGGCTACACCTTC
few,TRBV3-1/TRBV3-2,-,TRBJ1-2,CASSQNGLWYGYTF,TGTGCCAGCAGCCAAAATGGACTGTGGTATGGCTACACCTTC
-,TRBV5-6,-,TRBJ1-2,CASSLRGAGYGYTF,TGTGCCAGCAGCTTGAGGGGCGCTGGCTATGGCTACACCTTC
-,TRBV4-1,TRBD2,TRBJ2-3,CASSQAPTSYTQYF,TGCGCCAGCAGCCAAGCCCCGACTAGCTATACGCAGTATTTT
-,TRBV5-6,-,TRBJ1-2,CASSLLGTYGYTF,TGTGCCAGCAGCTTGTTAGGGACTTATGGCTACACCTTC
-,TRBV6-6,TRBD2,TRBJ2-4,CASSYGGGAAKNIQYF,TGTGCCAGCAGTTACGGCGGGGGGGCAGCCAAAAACATTCAGTACTTC
-,TRBV14,-,TRBJ2-5,CASSQDHPFGTQYF,TGTGCCAGCAGCCAAGATCACCCTTTCGGGACCCAGTACTTC
-,TRBV11-2,TRBD2,TRBJ2-1,CASSFYAGGPYNEQFF,TGTGCCAGCAGCTTTTACGCGGGGGGCCCTTACAATGAGCAGTTCTTC
-,TRBV11-1,TRBD1,TRBJ2-7,CASSLAATGYEQYF,TGTGCCAGCAGCTTGGCAGCGACAGGGTACGAGCAGTACTTC
-,TRBV5-1,-,TRBJ1-2,CASSLEAGNGGYTF,TGCGCCAGCAGCTTGGAGGCGGGAAACGGTGGCTACACCTTC
-,TRBV11-2,TRBD1,TRBJ1-4,CASSMDRNEKLFF,TGTGCCAGCAGTATGGACAGGAATGAAAAACTGTTTTTT
-,TRBV18,-,TRBJ1-1,CASSPQGLLNTEAFF,TGTGCCAGCTCACCCCAGGGACTCCTGAACACTGAAGCTTTCTTT
-,TRBV28,-,TRBJ2-5,CASSLGQGQIEWYF,TGTGCCAGCAGTTTGGGGCAGGGTCAAATCGAGTGGTACTTC
-,TRBV7-8,-,TRBJ2-2,CASSLASTPRTGELFF,TGTGCCAGCAGCTTAGCGTCCACACCCCGCACCGGGGAGCTGTTTTTT
-,TRBV5-1,TRBD1,TRBJ1-4,CASSLGDSEKLFF,TGCGCCAGCAGCTTGGGGGACAGTGAAAAACTGTTTTTT
few,TRBV2,-,TRBJ1-5,CASSGQSGFNQPQHF,TGTGCCAGCAGCGGTCAAAGCGGCTTCAATCAGCCCCAGCATTTT
-,TRBV4-2,-,TRBJ1-2,CASSQDFGKDYGYTF,TGTGCCAGCAGCCAAGATTTCGGGAAGGACTATGGCTACACCTTC
-,TRBV29-1,-,TRBJ2-7,CSVKHSYEQYF,TGCAGCGTTAAACATTCCTACGAGCAGTACTTC
-,TRBV27,TRBD1,TRBJ1-5,CASSFLRDRVRNQPQHF,TGTGCCAGCAGTTTCCTCCGGGACAGGGTACGCAATCAGCCCCAGCATTTT
-,TRBV5-4,-,TRBJ2-6,CASSRIPYSGANVLTF,TGTGCCAGCAGCCGTATCCCCTACTCTGGGGCCAACGTCCTGACTTTC
-,TRBV7-9,-,TRBJ2-6,CASSLSSGANVLTF,TGTGCCAGCAGCTTATCCTCCGGGGCCAACGTCCTGACTTTC
-,TRBV5-4,TRBD1,TRBJ2-5,CASSSRTGIVETQYF,TGTGCCAGCAGCTCTCGGACAGGGATAGTGGAGACCCAGTACTTC
-,TRBV6-5,-,TRBJ1-2,CASSSQGFYGYTF,TGTGCCAGCAGTTCACAGGGTTTCTATGGCTACACCTTC
-,TRBV19,-,TRBJ2-3,CASSTASLEVTDTQYF,TGTGCCAGTAGTACGGCTAGCTTAGAGGTGACAGATACGCAGTATTTT